Shown below are 19 T cell receptor beta chains from a single sample sequenced in a study of T cells in Graves' hyperthyroidism and ophthalmopathy. Amplified regions were TCR beta CDR3 sequences from RNA transcripts. The HTBI primer set was used in a first-round RT-PCR of the TCR CDR3. TCRdb processed the multiplex PCR reads anew with MiXCR; each CDR3 protein has one entry. The sample records around 800,000 distinct CDR3 sequences, roughly 37% being singletons. What was sequenced was blood. The receptor source for this set is a man younger than 35 with Graves' hyperthyroidism.

The sample holds many counts of this clonotype. The chain links TRBV14 to TRBJ2-7, with D uncertain. Germline CDR1 is SGHDN and CDR2 is FVKESK. The CDR3 covers 11 residues. V was trimmed by 3 bases and J by 6 bases, leaving 6 bases between them. As DNA, the CDR3 is TGTGCCAGCAGCCACTCCCGCGAGCAGTACTTC. It is translated as CASSHSREQYF.

The J gene is TRBJ2-1, the V gene TRBV9, with 7 bases matching TRBD2. V dropped 4 bases and J dropped 5; count of bases not matched to a gene: 9. Germline lookup yields CDR1 SGDLS and CDR2 YYNGEE. This CDR3 comprises 15 residues. The CDR3 is CASSPGGREDNEQFF. The CDR3 coding sequence is TGTGCCAGCAGCCCTGGCGGACGGGAGGACAATGAGCAGTTCTTC.

This clonotype was recorded many times. V gene TRBV24-1 combines with J gene TRBJ1-5; 9 bases map to TRBD1. V lost 3 bases, J lost 0 bases, and 11 bases stayed unmatched. Germline V gives CDR1 KGHDR, CDR2 SFDVKD. The CDR3 extends over 19 amino acids. CDR3 nucleotide sequence: TGTGCCACCAGTGATACCCCAGGGGACAGGGAATTTAGCAATCAGCCCCAGCATTTT. Residues: CATSDTPGDREFSNQPQHF.

For the CDR3, the DNA is TGTGCCAGCAGCTTAACATGGGCCACAGGGCGGGAGACCCAGTACTTC. Its translation is CASSLTWATGRETQYF. The genes are TRBV11-2 and TRBJ2-5; TRBD1 might be the D (6 bases). V lost 2 bases, J lost 5 bases, and 18 bases lay in between. The CDR3 length is 16 residues. CDR1 is SGHAT and CDR2 is FQNNGV in the germline V gene. The full variable domain, its missing parts supplied by reference TRBV11-2 and TRBJ2-5, is EAGVAQSPRYKIIEKRQSVAFWCNPISGHATLYWYQQILGQGPKLLIQFQNNGVVDDSQLPKDRFSAERLKGVDSTLKIQPAKLEDSAVYLCASSLTWATGRETQYFGPGTRLLVL.

This clonotype has just a few counts. J is TRBJ1-5 and V is TRBV20-1; D uncertain. This CDR3 region has 15 residues. V lost 5 bases and J lost 0, with 14 bases in between. Germline V lookup: CDR1 DFQATT, CDR2 SNEGSKA (reference sequence). CDR3 bases: TGCAGTGCTGGTAGCCAGAGGGTTAGCAATCAGCCCCAGCATTTT. Translated: CSAGSQRVSNQPQHF.

J is TRBJ2-3 and V is TRBV10-3; 9 bases fit TRBD1. Looked up from germline, CDR1 is ENHRY and CDR2 is SYGVKD. V dropped 10 bases and J dropped 6; count of bases not matched to a gene: 2. The CDR3 has 11 amino acids. The CDR3 coding sequence is TGTGCCACCGGGACAGGGGATACGCAGTATTTT. This codes for CATGTGDTQYF.

This clonotype occurred a few times. V gene TRBV5-1 combines with J gene TRBJ1-1; D gene unclear. The CDR3 runs to 15 residues. Germline V gene data show CDR1 as SGHRS and CDR2 as YFSETQ. V was pared by 2 bases and J by 1 base, with 12 bases between. The DNA for the CDR3 is TGCGCCAGCAGCTTTTCATGGGCGGGGAACACTGAAGCTTTCTTT. Its protein product is CASSFSWAGNTEAFF.

V usage is TRBV7-9 and J usage is TRBJ1-4, with a tentative D call TRBD1 (6 bases). Germline V gene lookup returns CDR1 SEHNR and CDR2 FQNEAQ (reference sequence). V was trimmed by 1 base and J by 0 bases, leaving 12 bases between them. The CDR3 totals 17 residues. CDR3: CASSLDRTAATNEKLFF. CDR3 nucleotides: TGTGCCAGCAGCTTAGATCGGACAGCTGCAACTAATGAAAAACTGTTTTTT.

This clonotype was detected ten times or more. V gene TRBV10-3 combines with J gene TRBJ1-1, with D perhaps matching TRBD1 (5 bases). This CDR3 region has 13 residues. Trimming pared 2 bases from V and 4 bases from J, leaving 8 bases between. The V gene's germline CDR1 is ENHRY and CDR2 SYGVKD. CDR3 DNA sequence: TGTGCCATCAGTGAGACAGGAACCACTGAAGCTTTCTTT. Its protein is CAISETGTTEAFF.

This chain uses TRBV2 with TRBJ1-1; D not resolved. The CDR3 covers 14 residues. Germline-derived CDR1 and CDR2 are SNHLY and FYNNEI. Trimming took 4 bases from V and 4 from J, leaving 13 bases between them. The CDR3 is CASSASGSRTEAFF. CDR3 sequence (DNA): TGTGCCAGCAGTGCTAGTGGGAGTCGCACTGAAGCTTTCTTT.

The chain couples TRBV7-9 to TRBJ2-5; TRBD1 matches at 7 bases. The CDR3 runs to 14 residues. The junction had 5 bases not matched to a gene; V was cut back by 6 bases and J by 1 base. The germline CDR1 and CDR2 sequences are SEHNR and FQNEAQ (reference sequence). The CDR3 reads CASREDRAQETQYF. DNA for the CDR3: TGTGCCAGCAGAGAAGACAGGGCCCAAGAGACCCAGTACTTC. Supplemented by reference TRBV7-9 and TRBJ2-5, the full variable domain reads DTGVSQNPRHKITKRGQNVTFRCDPISEHNRLYWYRQTLGQGPEFLTYFQNEAQLEKSRLLSDRFSAERPKGSFSTLEIQRTEQGDSAMYLCASREDRAQETQYFGPGTRLLVL.

The chain uses TRBV6-5 and TRBJ1-4; D is perhaps TRBD1 (5 bases). V was shortened by 0 bases and J by 8 bases, with 13 bases between the two germline ends. The CDR3 is 15 residues long. Germline V gene lookup returns CDR1 MNHEY and CDR2 SVGAGI. CDR3 sequence (DNA): TGTGCCAGCAGTTACTCGAGAGGGGTGGGGGAAAAACTGTTTTTT. Translated: CASSYSRGVGEKLFF.

This clonotype was seen a handful of times. The rearrangement uses TRBV12-3 or TRBV12-4 and TRBJ1-1; TRBD1 matches at 9 bases. CDR3 length equals 13 residues. J gave up 3 bases and V 7 bases, and 3 bases lay outside the gene matches. The CDR3 bases are TGTGCCAGCACTGGGGACAGGGACACTGAAGCTTTCTTT. This codes for CASTGDRDTEAFF.

Only a few counts were recorded for this clonotype. V is TRBV7-2 and J is TRBJ1-1; 8 bases are shared with TRBD1. The ends lost 6 bases at V and 7 bases at J; junction bases unmatched: 7. The CDR3 has 13 amino acids. The V gene's germline CDR1 is SGHTA and CDR2 FQGNSA. The CDR3 sequence is CASRFTGGSEAFF. CDR3 coding DNA: TGTGCCAGCAGATTTACAGGGGGGAGTGAAGCTTTCTTT.

The gene calls are TRBV28 and TRBJ2-7; the D gene is possibly TRBD1 (6 bases). The CDR3 runs 16 residues. Trimming left V 0 bases short and J 1 base short, with 13 bases between. Germline V gives CDR1 MDHEN, CDR2 SYDVKM. The CDR3 here is CASSLWPDSRSYEQYF. The DNA of the CDR3 is TGTGCCAGCAGTTTATGGCCGGACAGTCGTTCCTACGAGCAGTACTTC.

Turning to this clonotype: A much larger clone differs by one base, so this may be a read error. V is TRBV9 and J is TRBJ1-6; D is unresolved. The CDR3 consists of 15 residues. The V gene's germline CDR1 is SGDLS and CDR2 YYNGEE. The V end lost 3 bases, the J end lost 5 bases, and 12 bases lay between the germline ends. The DNA of the CDR3 is TGTGCCAGCAGCGGGGGAGGTCCCCATAATTCACCCCTCCACTTT. Translating it yields CASSGGGPHNSPLHF.

V is TRBV11-1 and J is TRBJ1-2; TRBD1 matches 7 bases. Germline V gene lookup returns CDR1 SGHAT and CDR2 FQDESV (reference sequence). This CDR3 has 14 amino acids. The junction had 7 bases not matched to a gene; V was cut back by 6 bases and J by 3 bases. The CDR3 sequence is CASSYSGQYYGYTF. The CDR3 DNA sequence: TGTGCCAGCAGTTACTCGGGACAGTACTATGGCTACACCTTC.

This chain connects TRBV20-1 to TRBJ1-1; no clear D gene. Deletions cut 1 base from V and 1 base from J, with 10 bases between. This CDR3 contains 14 residues. CDR1 and CDR2 (germline): DFQATT, SNEGSKA (reference sequence). The CDR3, as DNA: TGCAGTGCTAGAGGCAGGATTACGAACACTGAAGCTTTCTTT. Translation gives CSARGRITNTEAFF.

This clonotype was counted ten times or more. The chain joins TRBV7-2 to TRBJ1-1, with 9 bases aligning to TRBD1. The ends lost 6 bases at V and 6 bases at J; junction bases unmatched: 5. The CDR3 spans 13 residues. Germline assignment: CDR1 SGHTA and CDR2 FQGNSA. CDR3 sequence: CASRRTGGPEAFF. In DNA form, the CDR3 reads TGTGCCAGCAGACGCACAGGGGGCCCTGAAGCTTTCTTT.